This T cell receptor (beta chain) was captured in a study of cytomegalovirus exposure and HLA in healthy donors. Between the trimmed V and J ends, which lost 5 bases and 5 bases, there was a span of 21 bases. CDR3 length: 16 amino acids. Germline V gene data show CDR1 as SGHTA and CDR2 as FQGNSA. This PCR relied on a set of 60 Vbeta primers and 13 Jbeta primers. The protocol was immunoSEQ multiplex PCR, while the TCRdb copy is restricted to in-frame clones and leaves out a portion. This table holds under 250,000 clones, around 86% found once. This receptor was identified in a woman between 50 and 59 years old in good health and CMV-seropositive. The chain combines TRBV7-2 with TRBJ2-5; D is possibly TRBD2 (7 bases). Specimen: PBMCs. The CDR3 loop is CASSPGRVQGLETQYF. The CDR3 DNA follows: TGTGCCAGCAGCCCAGGGAGGGTGCAGGGGCTGGAGACCCAGTACTTC.